This entry concerns a single T cell receptor (beta chain). This sample is drawn from a study of shared clonotypes between healthy human individuals. Trimming took 3 bases from V and 5 from J; bases not matched to a gene: 6. In germline, CDR1 is ENHRY, CDR2 SYGVKD. CDR3 length equals 14 residues. Those who donated were healthy HIV-negative adults, with no recent acute infections or vaccinations reported. Partitioning of CD4+ cells yielded a CD45RA+ naive subset and a CD45RA-negative memory subset. Using about 220 ng DNA, some 30,000 T cell genomes, the sorted-subset replicate PCRs were run. The protocol was immunoSEQ multiplex PCR, while the TCRdb copy is restricted to in-frame clones and leaves out a portion. Found here are around 1,000,000 clones, approximately 80% of them singletons; the top ten hold 0.85% to 1%.

Input material: memory CD4+ T cells from PBMCs. The subset denotes: CD45RA-negative fraction. V usage is TRBV10-3 and J usage is TRBJ2-5; 7 nucleotides match TRBD1. The source is a man aged 18 to 30 in good health. Some clones in this sample may be carry-over from other donors' samples. In DNA, the CDR3 is TGTGCCATCAGTGAAACAGGGGTACGGGAGACCCAGTACTTC. Translated: CAISETGVRETQYF.